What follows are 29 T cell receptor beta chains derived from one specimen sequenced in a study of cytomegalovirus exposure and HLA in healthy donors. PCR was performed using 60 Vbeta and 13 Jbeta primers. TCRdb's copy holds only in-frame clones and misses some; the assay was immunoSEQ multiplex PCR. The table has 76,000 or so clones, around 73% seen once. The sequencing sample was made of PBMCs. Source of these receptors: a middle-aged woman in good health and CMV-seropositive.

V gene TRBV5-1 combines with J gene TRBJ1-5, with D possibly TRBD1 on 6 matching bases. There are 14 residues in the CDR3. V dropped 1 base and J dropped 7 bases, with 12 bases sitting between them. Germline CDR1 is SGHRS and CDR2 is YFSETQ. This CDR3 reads CASSLLGGGQPQHF. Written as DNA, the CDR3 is TGCGCCAGCAGCTTGTTAGGGGGGGGGCAGCCCCAGCATTTT.

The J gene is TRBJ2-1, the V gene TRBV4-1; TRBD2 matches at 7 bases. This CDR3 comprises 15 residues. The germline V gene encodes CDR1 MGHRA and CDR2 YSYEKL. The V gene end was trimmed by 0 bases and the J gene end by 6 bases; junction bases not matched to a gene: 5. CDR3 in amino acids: CASSQDTGGGNEQFF. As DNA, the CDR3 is TGCGCCAGCAGCCAAGATACGGGGGGTGGCAATGAGCAGTTCTTC.

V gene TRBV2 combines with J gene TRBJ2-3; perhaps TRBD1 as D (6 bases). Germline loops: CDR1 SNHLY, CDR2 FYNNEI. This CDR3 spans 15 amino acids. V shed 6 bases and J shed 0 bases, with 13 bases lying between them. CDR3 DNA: TGTGCCAGCAGCGCGTCGACAGGTAGCACAGATACGCAGTATTTT. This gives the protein CASSASTGSTDTQYF.

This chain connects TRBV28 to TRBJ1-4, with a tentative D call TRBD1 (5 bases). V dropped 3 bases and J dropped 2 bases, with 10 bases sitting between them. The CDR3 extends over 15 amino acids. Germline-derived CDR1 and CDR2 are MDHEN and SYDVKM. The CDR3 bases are TGTGCCAGCAGTTTTGGCGGGACTACTAATGAAAAACTGTTTTTT. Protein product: CASSFGGTTNEKLFF.

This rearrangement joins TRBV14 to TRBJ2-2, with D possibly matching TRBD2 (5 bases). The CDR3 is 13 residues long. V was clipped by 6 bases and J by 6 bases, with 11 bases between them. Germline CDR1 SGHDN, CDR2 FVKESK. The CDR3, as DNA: TGTGCCAGCAGTCCGAGGGTTTCCGGGGAGCTGTTTTTT. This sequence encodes CASSPRVSGELFF.

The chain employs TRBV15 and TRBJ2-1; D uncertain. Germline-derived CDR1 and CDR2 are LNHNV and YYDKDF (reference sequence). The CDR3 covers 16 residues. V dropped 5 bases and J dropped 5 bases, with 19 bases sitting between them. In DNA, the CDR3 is TGTGCCACCAGCGGGTACAGCATCCTCCCGGACAATGAGCAGTTCTTC. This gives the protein CATSGYSILPDNEQFF.

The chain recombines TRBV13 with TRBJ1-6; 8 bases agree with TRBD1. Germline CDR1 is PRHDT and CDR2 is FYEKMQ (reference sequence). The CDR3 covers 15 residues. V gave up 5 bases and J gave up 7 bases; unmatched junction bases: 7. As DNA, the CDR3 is TGTGCCAGCAGCGCAGCAGGGGGCCTGAATTCACCCCTCCACTTT. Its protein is CASSAAGGLNSPLHF.

This CDR3 is CASSDPYKIMNTEAFF. In DNA, the CDR3 is TGTGCCAGCAGTGACCCGTACAAAATTATGAACACTGAAGCTTTCTTT. The gene calls are TRBV6-4 and TRBJ1-1; D not resolved. V lost 2 bases, J lost 0 bases, and 13 bases lay in between. In germline, CDR1 is MRHNA, CDR2 SNTAGT. This CDR3 has 16 residues.

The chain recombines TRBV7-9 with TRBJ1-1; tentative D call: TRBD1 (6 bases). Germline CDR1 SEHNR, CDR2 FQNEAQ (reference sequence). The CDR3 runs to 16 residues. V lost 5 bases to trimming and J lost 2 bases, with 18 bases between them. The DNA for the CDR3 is TGTGCCAGCAGCCTCCGCGCCGGGACACCCAACACTGAAGCTTTCTTT. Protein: CASSLRAGTPNTEAFF.

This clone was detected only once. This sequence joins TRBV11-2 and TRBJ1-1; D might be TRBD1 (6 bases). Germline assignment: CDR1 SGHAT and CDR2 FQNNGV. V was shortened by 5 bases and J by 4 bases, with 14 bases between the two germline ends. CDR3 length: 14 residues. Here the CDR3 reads CASSLSGGGTEAFF. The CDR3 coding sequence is TGTGCCAGCAGCCTATCGGGGGGCGGCACTGAAGCTTTCTTT.

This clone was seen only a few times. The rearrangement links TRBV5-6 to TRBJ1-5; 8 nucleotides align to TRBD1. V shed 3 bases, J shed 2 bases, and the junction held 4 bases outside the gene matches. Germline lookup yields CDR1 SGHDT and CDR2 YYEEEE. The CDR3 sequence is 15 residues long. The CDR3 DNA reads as TGTGCCAGCAGCTCAGGGGGCGAGCGCAATCAGCCCCAGCATTTT. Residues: CASSSGGERNQPQHF.

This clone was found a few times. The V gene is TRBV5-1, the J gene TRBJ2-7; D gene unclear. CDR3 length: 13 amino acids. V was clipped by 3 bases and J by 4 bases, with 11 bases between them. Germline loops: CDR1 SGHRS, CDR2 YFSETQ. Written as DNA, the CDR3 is TGCGCCAGCAGCTCGCTAGGTCGATACGAGCAGTACTTC. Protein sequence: CASSSLGRYEQYF. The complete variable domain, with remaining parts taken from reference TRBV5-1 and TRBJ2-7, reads KAGVTQTPRYLIKTRGQQVTLSCSPISGHRSVSWYQQTPGQGLQFLFEYFSETQRNKGNFPGRFSGRQFSNSRSEMNVSTLELGDSALYLCASSSLGRYEQYFGPGTRLTVT.

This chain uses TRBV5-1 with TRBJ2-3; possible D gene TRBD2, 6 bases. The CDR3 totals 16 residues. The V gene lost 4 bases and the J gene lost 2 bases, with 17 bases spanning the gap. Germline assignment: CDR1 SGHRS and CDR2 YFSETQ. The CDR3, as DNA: TGCGCCAGCAGCCCTGGAAGGGCGGGACTCACAGATACGCAGTATTTT. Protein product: CASSPGRAGLTDTQYF. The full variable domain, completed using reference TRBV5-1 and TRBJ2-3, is KAGVTQTPRYLIKTRGQQVTLSCSPISGHRSVSWYQQTPGQGLQFLFEYFSETQRNKGNFPGRFSGRQFSNSRSEMNVSTLELGDSALYLCASSPGRAGLTDTQYFGPGTRLTVL.

CDR3 region: CASSPTDRGEQYF. CDR3 DNA: TGTGCCAGCTCACCGACAGACAGGGGGGAGCAGTACTTC. The chain is built from TRBV18 and TRBJ2-7, with 9 bases that match TRBD1. Germline trimming cut 3 bases from V and 7 bases from J; bases unmatched to any gene: 4. From germline, CDR1 is KGHSH and CDR2 LQKENI. The CDR3 covers 13 residues.

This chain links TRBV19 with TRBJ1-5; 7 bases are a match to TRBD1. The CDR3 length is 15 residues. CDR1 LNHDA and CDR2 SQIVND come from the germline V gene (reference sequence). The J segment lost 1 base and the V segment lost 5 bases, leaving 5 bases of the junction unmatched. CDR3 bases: TGTGCCAGTAGTCCATCGGGACAGAGCAATCAGCCCCAGCATTTT. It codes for CASSPSGQSNQPQHF.

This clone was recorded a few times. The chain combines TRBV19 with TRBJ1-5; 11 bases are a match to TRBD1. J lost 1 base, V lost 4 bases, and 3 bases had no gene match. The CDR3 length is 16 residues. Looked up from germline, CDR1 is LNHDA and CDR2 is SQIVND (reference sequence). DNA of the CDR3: TGTGCCAGTAGTACCCGGGACAGGGGGAGCAATCAGCCCCAGCATTTT. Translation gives CASSTRDRGSNQPQHF. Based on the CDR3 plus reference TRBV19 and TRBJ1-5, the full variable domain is DGGITQSPKYLFRKEGQNVTLSCEQNLNHDAMYWYRQDPGQGLRLIYYSQIVNDFQKGDIAEGYSVSREKKESFPLTVTSAQKNPTAFYLCASSTRDRGSNQPQHFGDGTRLSIL.

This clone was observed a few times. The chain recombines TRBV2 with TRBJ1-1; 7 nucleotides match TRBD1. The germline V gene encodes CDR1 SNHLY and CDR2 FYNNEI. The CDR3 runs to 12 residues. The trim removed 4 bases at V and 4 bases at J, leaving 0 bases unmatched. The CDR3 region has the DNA TGTGCCAGCAGTGGGGACAGCACTGAAGCTTTCTTT. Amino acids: CASSGDSTEAFF.

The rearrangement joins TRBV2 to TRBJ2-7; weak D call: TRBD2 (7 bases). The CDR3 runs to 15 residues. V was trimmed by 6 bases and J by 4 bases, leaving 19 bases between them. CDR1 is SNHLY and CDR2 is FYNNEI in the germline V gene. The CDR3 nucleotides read TGTGCCAGCAGGGTAGGGGGGGGCTTCGGTTACGAGCAGTACTTC. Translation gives CASRVGGGFGYEQYF.

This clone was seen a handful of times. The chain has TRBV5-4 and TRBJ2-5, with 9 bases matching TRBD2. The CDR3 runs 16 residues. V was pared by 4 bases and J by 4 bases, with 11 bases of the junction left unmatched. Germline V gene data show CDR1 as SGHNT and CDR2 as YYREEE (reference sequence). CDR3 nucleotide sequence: TGTGCCAGCAGCCCCATCGGGCGGGGGGGGCGAGAGACCCAGTACTTC. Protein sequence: CASSPIGRGGRETQYF.

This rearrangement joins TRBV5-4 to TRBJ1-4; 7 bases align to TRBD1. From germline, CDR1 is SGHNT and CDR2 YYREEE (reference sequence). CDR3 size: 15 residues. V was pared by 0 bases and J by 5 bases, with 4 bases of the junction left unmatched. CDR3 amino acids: CASSLETGRNEKLFF. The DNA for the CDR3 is TGTGCCAGCAGCTTGGAGACAGGGAGAAATGAAAAACTGTTTTTT. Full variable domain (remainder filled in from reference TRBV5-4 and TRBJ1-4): ETGVTQSPTHLIKTRGQQVTLRCSSQSGHNTVSWYQQALGQGPQFIFQYYREEENGRGNFPPRFSGLQFPNYSSELNVNALELDDSALYLCASSLETGRNEKLFFGSGTQLSVL.

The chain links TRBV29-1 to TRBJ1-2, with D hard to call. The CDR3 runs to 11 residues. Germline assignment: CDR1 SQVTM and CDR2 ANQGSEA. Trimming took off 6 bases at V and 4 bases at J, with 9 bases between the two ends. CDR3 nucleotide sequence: TGCAGCGTGGGGAGTGTCTATGGCTACACCTTC. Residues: CSVGSVYGYTF.

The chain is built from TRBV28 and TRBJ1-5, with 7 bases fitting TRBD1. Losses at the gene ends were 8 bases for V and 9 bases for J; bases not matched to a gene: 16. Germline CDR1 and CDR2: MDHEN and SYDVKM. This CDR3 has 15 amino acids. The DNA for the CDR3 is TGTGCCAGCGGATCGGACAGGTATCTCACTCCGCCCCAGCATTTT. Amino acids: CASGSDRYLTPPQHF. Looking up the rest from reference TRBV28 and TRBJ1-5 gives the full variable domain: DVKVTQSSRYLVKRTGEKVFLECVQDMDHENMFWYRQDPGLGLRLIYFSYDVKMKEKGDIPEGYSVSREKKERFSLILESASTNQTSMYLCASGSDRYLTPPQHFGDGTRLSIL.

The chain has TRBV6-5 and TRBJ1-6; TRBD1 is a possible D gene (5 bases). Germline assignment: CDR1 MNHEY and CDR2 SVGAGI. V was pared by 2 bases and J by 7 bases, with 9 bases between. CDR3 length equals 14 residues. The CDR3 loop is CASSYLDRNSPLHF. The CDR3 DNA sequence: TGTGCCAGCAGTTACCTCGACAGAAATTCACCCCTCCACTTT.

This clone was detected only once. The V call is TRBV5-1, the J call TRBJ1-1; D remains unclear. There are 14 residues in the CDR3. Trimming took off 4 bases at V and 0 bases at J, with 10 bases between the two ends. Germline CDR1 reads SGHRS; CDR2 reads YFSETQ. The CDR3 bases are TGCGCCAGCAGCGCTGGACTGATGAACACTGAAGCTTTCTTT. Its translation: CASSAGLMNTEAFF.

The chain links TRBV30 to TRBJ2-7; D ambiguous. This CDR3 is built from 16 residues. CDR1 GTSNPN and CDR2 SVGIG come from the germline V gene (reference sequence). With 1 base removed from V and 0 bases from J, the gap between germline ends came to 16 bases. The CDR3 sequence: CAWSAPRQVNSYEQYF. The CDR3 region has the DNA TGTGCCTGGAGTGCCCCCCGGCAGGTAAACTCCTACGAGCAGTACTTC.

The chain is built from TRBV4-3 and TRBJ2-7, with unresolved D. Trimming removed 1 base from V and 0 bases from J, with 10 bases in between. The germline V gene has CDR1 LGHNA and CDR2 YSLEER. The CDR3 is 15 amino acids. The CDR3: CASSQAISDSYEQYF. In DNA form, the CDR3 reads TGCGCCAGCAGCCAAGCGATAAGCGACTCCTACGAGCAGTACTTC.

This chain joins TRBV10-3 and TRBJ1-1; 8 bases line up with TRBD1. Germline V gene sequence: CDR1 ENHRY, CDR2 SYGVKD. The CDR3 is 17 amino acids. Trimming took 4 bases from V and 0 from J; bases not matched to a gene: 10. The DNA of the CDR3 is TGTGCCATCAGTGGGTCACGGGACAGGACATTGAACACTGAAGCTTTCTTT. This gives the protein CAISGSRDRTLNTEAFF.

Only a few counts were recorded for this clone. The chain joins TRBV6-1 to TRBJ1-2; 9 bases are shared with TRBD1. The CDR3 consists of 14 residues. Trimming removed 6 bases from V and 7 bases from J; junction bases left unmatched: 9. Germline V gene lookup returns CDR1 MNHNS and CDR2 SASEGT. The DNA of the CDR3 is TGTGCCAGCAGCCCCGACAGGGGGTGGCGTGGCTACACCTTC. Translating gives CASSPDRGWRGYTF.

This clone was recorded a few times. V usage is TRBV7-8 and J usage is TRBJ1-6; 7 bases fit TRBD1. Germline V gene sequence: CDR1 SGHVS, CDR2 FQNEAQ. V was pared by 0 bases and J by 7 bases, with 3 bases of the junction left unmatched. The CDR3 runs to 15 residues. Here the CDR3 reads CASSLAGQPNSPLHF. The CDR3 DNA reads TGTGCCAGCAGCTTAGCGGGACAGCCCAATTCACCCCTCCACTTT. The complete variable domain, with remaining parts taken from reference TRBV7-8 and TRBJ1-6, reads GAGVSQSPRYKVAKRGQDVALRCDPISGHVSLFWYQQALGQGPEFLTYFQNEAQLDKSGLPSDRFFAERPEGSVSTLKIQRTQQEDSAVYLCASSLAGQPNSPLHFGNGTRLTVT.